The 5 T cell receptor beta chains below come from one sample, sequenced in a study of cytomegalovirus exposure and HLA in healthy donors. The table came from immunoSEQ multiplex PCR; TCRdb's copy has only in-frame clones and leaves some out. Of about 120,000 clones listed, more than 70% are singletons. The sequenced sample consisted of PBMCs. These receptors were collected from a young woman in good health and CMV-seronegative.

The CDR3 protein is CASSLDRVETEAFF. The CDR3 bases are TGTGCCAGCAGCTTAGACAGGGTAGAGACTGAAGCTTTCTTT. The J gene is TRBJ1-1, the V gene TRBV7-9, with D perhaps matching TRBD1 (6 bases). Germline V lookup: CDR1 SEHNR, CDR2 FQNEAQ (reference sequence). CDR3 length: 14 amino acids. V gave up 1 base and J gave up 5 bases, with 11 bases separating them.

The chain uses TRBV28 and TRBJ1-2; TRBD1 agrees at 8 bases. The CDR3 runs 14 residues. Unmatched junction bases numbered 4, after V lost 7 bases and J lost 0 bases. CDR1 MDHEN and CDR2 SYDVKM come from the germline V gene. Here the CDR3 DNA reads TGTGCCAGCACAGGGACAGGAGCTAACTATGGCTACACCTTC. Protein sequence: CASTGTGANYGYTF.

This clone has a handful of counts. The V call is TRBV18, the J call TRBJ1-2; 7 nucleotides match TRBD1. The germline CDR1 and CDR2 sequences are KGHSH and LQKENI. J gave up 7 bases and V 0 bases, and 11 bases lay outside the gene matches. The CDR3 covers 16 residues. The CDR3 is CASSPPGIGGDGGYTF. DNA for the CDR3: TGTGCCAGCTCACCACCGGGGATAGGGGGCGACGGTGGCTACACCTTC.

This chain connects TRBV27 to TRBJ1-1, with D perhaps matching TRBD1 (6 bases). The CDR3 runs 13 residues. The V end lost 4 bases, the J end lost 4 bases, and 10 bases lay between the germline ends. From germline, CDR1 is MNHEY and CDR2 SMNVEV (reference sequence). The CDR3 DNA is TGTGCCAGCAGTTCCATACAGGGCACTGAAGCTTTCTTT. Its protein is CASSSIQGTEAFF.

The rearrangement uses TRBV7-2 and TRBJ2-1; D might be TRBD2 (7 bases). CDR1 SGHTA and CDR2 FQGNSA come from the germline V gene. V lost 0 bases and J 0 bases, leaving 12 bases between the germline ends. The CDR3 is made up of 17 amino acids. In DNA, the CDR3 is TGTGCCAGCAGCTTAGCGGGGGGGCTAACCTCCTACAATGAGCAGTTCTTC. Translated, it gives CASSLAGGLTSYNEQFF. The full variable domain, its missing parts supplied by reference TRBV7-2 and TRBJ2-1, is GAGVSQSPSNKVTEKGKDVELRCDPISGHTALYWYRQSLGQGLEFLIYFQGNSAPDKSGLPSDRFSAERTGGSVSTLTIQRTQQEDSAVYLCASSLAGGLTSYNEQFFGPGTRLTVL.